The 31 T cell receptor beta chains below all came from one sample that was sequenced in a study of cytomegalovirus exposure and HLA in healthy donors. 60 Vbeta and 13 Jbeta primers were used in PCR. Clones were sequenced by immunoSEQ multiplex PCR, and TCRdb holds only the in-frame ones, with some missing. The repertoire holds some 180,000 clones, about four fifths seen once, with approximately 2.6% in the top ten. The sequencing input was PBMCs. These receptors were obtained from a female donor in good health and CMV-seronegative.

The genes are TRBV9 and TRBJ2-1; D is perhaps TRBD2 (5 bases). Germline V gives CDR1 SGDLS, CDR2 YYNGEE. V lost 0 bases and J 0 bases, leaving 13 bases between the germline ends. This CDR3 is 17 amino acids long. CDR3 sequence (DNA): TGTGCCAGCAGCGTAGATAGGCGTGCGGGCTCCTACAATGAGCAGTTCTTC. Translated: CASSVDRRAGSYNEQFF. Combining the CDR3 with reference TRBV9 and TRBJ2-1 gives the whole variable domain DSGVTQTPKHLITATGQRVTLRCSPRSGDLSVYWYQQSLDQGLQFLIQYYNGEERAKGNILERFSAQQFPDLHSELNLSSLELGDSALYFCASSVDRRAGSYNEQFFGPGTRLTVL.

This clone was detected a few times. V is TRBV7-2 and J is TRBJ2-3, with unresolved D. Germline assignment: CDR1 SGHTA and CDR2 FQGNSA. The CDR3 has 12 residues. V was clipped by 2 bases and J by 2 bases, with 2 bases between them. The CDR3 region is CASSLLTDTQYF. The CDR3 DNA reads TGTGCCAGCAGCTTACTCACAGATACGCAGTATTTT.

This clone was recorded a few times. The CDR3 DNA follows: TGTGCCAGCAGCTTACGGAGGGACGCTAACTATGGCTACACCTTC. Its protein is CASSLRRDANYGYTF. This sequence joins TRBV7-2 and TRBJ1-2, with a tentative D call TRBD1 (5 bases). V was trimmed by 2 bases and J by 0 bases, leaving 10 bases between them. This CDR3 is built from 15 residues. Germline V lookup: CDR1 SGHTA, CDR2 FQGNSA.

J is TRBJ2-3 and V is TRBV9; D is uncertain. The CDR3 contains 16 residues. V gave up 4 bases and J gave up 2 bases, with 17 bases separating them. The germline gives CDR1 SGDLS, CDR2 YYNGEE. DNA for the CDR3: TGTGCCAGCAGCAGAACCGGGTACATGAACACAGATACGCAGTATTTT. Translated: CASSRTGYMNTDTQYF.

The V and J genes are TRBV9 and TRBJ2-1; 9 bases line up with TRBD1. This CDR3 is built from 15 residues. Germline lookup yields CDR1 SGDLS and CDR2 YYNGEE. V trimming: 1 base; J trimming: 6 bases; junction bases outside the gene matches: 5. The CDR3 DNA reads TGTGCCAGCAGCGTATCGGGACAGGGTATCAATGAGCAGTTCTTC. It translates to CASSVSGQGINEQFF.

This clone was observed a single time. The CDR3 here is CASSLFFLAGVPDTQYF. The DNA for the CDR3 is TGTGCCAGCAGCTTATTTTTTCTAGCGGGGGTGCCAGATACGCAGTATTTT. The rearrangement uses TRBV11-2 and TRBJ2-3; 10 nucleotides agree with TRBD2. The trim removed 2 bases at V and 4 bases at J, leaving 9 bases unmatched. The germline V gene has CDR1 SGHAT and CDR2 FQNNGV. This CDR3 is 17 amino acids long.

In this sample, this clone turned up a few times. The rearrangement uses TRBV2 and TRBJ2-3; the match to TRBD2 covers 8 bases. The ends lost 10 bases at V and 1 base at J; junction bases unmatched: 13. The CDR3 is 16 amino acids. Looked up from germline, CDR1 is SNHLY and CDR2 is FYNNEI. CDR3 loop: CATQRERELGTDTQYF. The CDR3 DNA sequence: TGTGCCACCCAGCGGGAGAGGGAATTAGGCACAGATACGCAGTATTTT.

The genes are TRBV7-9 and TRBJ1-2; D is possibly TRBD1 (6 bases). Germline values: CDR1 SEHNR, CDR2 FQNEAQ (reference sequence). Trimming left V 0 bases short and J 3 bases short, with 11 bases between. The CDR3 has 15 residues. CDR3 sequence: CASSLATGRDYGYTF. The CDR3 nucleotides are TGTGCCAGCAGCTTAGCTACAGGGAGGGACTATGGCTACACCTTC.

CDR3 amino acids: CASRAGEGLTDTQYF. Written as DNA, the CDR3 is TGTGCCAGTCGAGCGGGAGAGGGACTCACAGATACGCAGTATTTT. The chain combines TRBV27 with TRBJ2-3; the match to TRBD2 covers 8 bases. The ends lost 9 bases at V and 2 bases at J; junction bases unmatched: 10. This CDR3 has 15 amino acids. Germline-derived CDR1 and CDR2 are MNHEY and SMNVEV (reference sequence).

The CDR3 loop reads CASSQLAGVTGELFF. DNA of the CDR3: TGTGCCAGTAGTCAACTAGCGGGGGTTACCGGGGAGCTGTTTTTT. This sequence joins TRBV19 and TRBJ2-2; TRBD2 matches at 11 bases. V shed 5 bases, J shed 5 bases, and the junction held 4 bases outside the gene matches. Germline V lookup: CDR1 LNHDA, CDR2 SQIVND (reference sequence). The CDR3 sequence is 15 residues long.

This clone was counted once. The J gene is TRBJ1-2, the V gene TRBV6-1; D ambiguous. CDR1 is MNHNS and CDR2 is SASEGT in the germline V gene. This CDR3 is built from 15 residues. Trimming took off 1 base at V and 2 bases at J, with 11 bases between the two ends. The CDR3 bases are TGTGCCAGCAGTGAAGGGCCCTCCAGGAACTATGGCTACACCTTC. Residues: CASSEGPSRNYGYTF.

This chain links TRBV7-9 with TRBJ2-7; 7 bases match TRBD2. The CDR3 sequence is 13 residues long. V was pared by 5 bases and J by 6 bases, with 7 bases of the junction left unmatched. CDR1 and CDR2 from the germline V gene are SEHNR and FQNEAQ (reference sequence). The CDR3, as DNA: TGTGCCAGCAGCCCTGTCGGGGGGTTCGAGCAGTACTTC. Its translation: CASSPVGGFEQYF.

In nucleotides, the CDR3 is TGCGCCAGCAGCTACCGACCGGGACAGGGAGGCGGTGAGCAGTTCTTC. Amino acid sequence: CASSYRPGQGGGEQFF. The chain couples TRBV5-1 to TRBJ2-1; 9 bases are shared with TRBD1. Germline V gene data show CDR1 as SGHRS and CDR2 as YFSETQ. After removal of 3 bases from V and 9 bases from J, the junction contained 13 bases not matched to a gene. The CDR3 has 16 amino acids.

V usage is TRBV30 and J usage is TRBJ1-5; 10 bases are shared with TRBD1. Trimming at V came to 1 base and at J to 5 bases, leaving 8 bases not matched to a gene. This CDR3 contains 16 residues. CDR1 GTSNPN and CDR2 SVGIG come from the germline V gene (reference sequence). The CDR3: CAWSGRWTGGYQPQHF. CDR3 DNA sequence: TGTGCCTGGAGTGGTCGTTGGACAGGGGGTTATCAGCCCCAGCATTTT.

The chain joins TRBV15 to TRBJ1-1; D is unresolved. Germline-derived CDR1 and CDR2 are LNHNV and YYDKDF (reference sequence). The CDR3 contains 15 residues. V dropped 0 bases and J dropped 1 base, with 9 bases sitting between them. The CDR3 protein is CATSRDLGGNTEAFF. The CDR3 DNA follows: TGTGCCACCAGCAGAGATCTGGGAGGGAACACTGAAGCTTTCTTT.

V and J are TRBV6-6 and TRBJ2-7; no clear D. V was clipped by 4 bases and J by 1 base, with 8 bases between them. CDR1 MNHNY and CDR2 SVGAGI come from the germline V gene (reference sequence). CDR3 length: 13 amino acids. The CDR3 protein is CASSLAESYEQYF. The CDR3 nucleotides are TGTGCCAGCAGTTTGGCAGAATCCTACGAGCAGTACTTC.

The chain joins TRBV5-1 to TRBJ2-7, with TRBD2 as a possible D gene (6 bases). CDR3 length: 15 residues. V lost 2 bases, J lost 7 bases, and 19 bases lay in between. CDR1 is SGHRS and CDR2 is YFSETQ in the germline V gene. CDR3 in DNA: TGCGCCAGCAGCTTAAATCTCGGTGGGAGGAGAGAGCAGTACTTC. Its protein is CASSLNLGGRREQYF.

The CDR3 bases are TGCGCCAGCAGCCCGGAACAGGGTTATGCCTACGAGCAGTACTTC. This codes for CASSPEQGYAYEQYF. V is TRBV4-1 and J is TRBJ2-7; D may be TRBD1 (6 bases). V was clipped by 4 bases and J by 2 bases, with 15 bases between them. The CDR3 totals 15 residues. Germline V gene sequence: CDR1 MGHRA, CDR2 YSYEKL.

Of note for this clone: Different DNA sequences within this sample yield the same CDR3. This chain's CDR3 is CASSQGQGYGYTF. The CDR3 DNA is TGTGCCAGCAGCCAGGGACAAGGCTATGGCTACACCTTC. The J gene is TRBJ1-2, the V gene TRBV6-5; perhaps TRBD1 as D (6 bases). The germline CDR1 and CDR2 sequences are MNHEY and SVGAGI. Between the trimmed V and J ends, which lost 6 bases and 4 bases, there was a span of 12 bases. The CDR3 length is 13 residues.

Here the CDR3 DNA reads TGTGCCAGCAGCACCGGGACTAGCATAGATGAGCAGTTCTTC. It is translated as CASSTGTSIDEQFF. The J gene is TRBJ2-1, the V gene TRBV7-2, with 9 positions matching TRBD2. With V trimmed by 5 bases and J by 8 bases, 7 bases remained unmatched. CDR3 length: 14 amino acids. Germline CDR1 SGHTA, CDR2 FQGNSA.

This clone was seen only once. The rearrangement links TRBV28 to TRBJ1-1, with a tentative D call TRBD1 (6 bases). V was clipped by 7 bases and J by 0 bases, with 15 bases between them. This CDR3 comprises 15 residues. Germline V lookup: CDR1 MDHEN, CDR2 SYDVKM. The CDR3 sequence: CASTRTDKMNTEAFF. The DNA for the CDR3 is TGTGCCAGCACGAGGACAGACAAAATGAACACTGAAGCTTTCTTT.

V usage is TRBV10-3 and J usage is TRBJ2-7; D remains unclear. Looked up from germline, CDR1 is ENHRY and CDR2 is SYGVKD. The CDR3 runs to 14 residues. V lost 2 bases and J 2 bases, leaving 10 bases between the germline ends. The CDR3 bases are TGTGCCATCAGTGAGCTAGGCAGAACCTACGAGCAGTACTTC. Protein product: CAISELGRTYEQYF.

The rearrangement joins TRBV19 to TRBJ2-7, with D tentatively TRBD2 (5 bases). This CDR3 region has 15 residues. Germline V CDR1 and CDR2: LNHDA, SQIVND (reference sequence). The V and J ends lost 5 bases and 3 bases respectively, with 17 bases between them. The CDR3 region has the DNA TGTGCCAGTAGTCCGCGAGGGCAAGCCGGCTACGAGCAGTACTTC. Encoded protein: CASSPRGQAGYEQYF.

Turning to this clone: A read error may produce the germline difference seen at one junction end. The J gene is TRBJ2-5, the V gene TRBV7-9; D perhaps matches TRBD2 (6 bases). The CDR3 length is 13 residues. Germline V gives CDR1 SEHNR, CDR2 FQNEAQ (reference sequence). Here the CDR3 DNA reads TGTTCCAGCATCCCGGGAGAGACGGAGACCCAGTACTTC. Translating it yields CSSIPGETETQYF.

The CDR3 is CASSIGGGTDTQYF. The CDR3 DNA sequence: TGTGCCAGTAGTATCGGAGGGGGCACAGATACGCAGTATTTT. This sequence joins TRBV19 and TRBJ2-3, with D tentatively TRBD2 (6 bases). This CDR3 has 14 residues. Looked up from germline, CDR1 is LNHDA and CDR2 is SQIVND (reference sequence). V was cut by 3 bases and J by 1 base, with 8 bases left in between. The complete variable domain, with remaining parts taken from reference TRBV19 and TRBJ2-3, reads DGGITQSPKYLFRKEGQNVTLSCEQNLNHDAMYWYRQDPGQGLRLIYYSQIVNDFQKGDIAEGYSVSREKKESFPLTVTSAQKNPTAFYLCASSIGGGTDTQYFGPGTRLTVL.

This clone has only one observation. The V and J genes are TRBV5-1 and TRBJ1-5; D ambiguous. Germline V lookup: CDR1 SGHRS, CDR2 YFSETQ. The V end lost 0 bases, the J end lost 3 bases, and 7 bases lay between the germline ends. This CDR3 spans 14 amino acids. CDR3 residues: CASSLGTANQPQHF. CDR3 coding DNA: TGCGCCAGCAGCTTGGGAACAGCCAATCAGCCCCAGCATTTT.

Worth noting for this clone: In the same sample, other DNA sequences code for this CDR3. This chain connects TRBV27 to TRBJ2-3, with TRBD1 identical over 9 bases. This CDR3 is built from 15 residues. V shed 3 bases, J shed 2 bases, and the junction held 3 bases outside the gene matches. Per germline, CDR1 MNHEY and CDR2 SMNVEV (reference sequence). CDR3 in amino acids: CASSLGQGNTDTQYF. The CDR3, as DNA: TGTGCCAGCAGTTTGGGACAGGGCAACACAGATACGCAGTATTTT.

This chain joins TRBV4-1 and TRBJ1-1; D unresolved. Trimming shortened V by 6 bases and J by 1 base, and 15 bases separated the two germline ends. The CDR3 length is 15 residues. Germline V gene sequence: CDR1 MGHRA, CDR2 YSYEKL. The chain's CDR3 is CASRQIIIQNTEAFF. The CDR3 DNA follows: TGCGCCAGCAGGCAGATCATCATACAGAACACTGAAGCTTTCTTT.

CDR3 protein: CASSVPGVSYEQYF. CDR3 in DNA: TGTGCCAGCTCAGTCCCGGGGGTTTCCTACGAGCAGTACTTC. The rearrangement uses TRBV7-2 and TRBJ2-7; D perhaps matches TRBD2 (6 bases). The CDR3 length is 14 residues. The germline V and J ends were trimmed by 8 bases and 1 base, with 15 bases remaining between them. Germline CDR1 is SGHTA and CDR2 is FQGNSA.

This clone was observed a handful of times. The J gene is TRBJ2-1, the V gene TRBV5-4, with 8 bases that match TRBD2. Germline V gives CDR1 SGHNT, CDR2 YYREEE (reference sequence). The CDR3 spans 15 residues. V shed 5 bases, J shed 4 bases, and the junction held 8 bases outside the gene matches. The CDR3 reads CASSLSAGEYNEQFF. Here the CDR3 DNA reads TGTGCCAGCAGTCTTTCAGCGGGGGAGTACAATGAGCAGTTCTTC.

This clone appeared once. The J gene is TRBJ1-4, the V gene TRBV5-1, with 9 bases that match TRBD1. J lost 8 bases, V lost 2 bases, and 4 bases had no gene match. Germline CDR1 and CDR2: SGHRS and YFSETQ. This CDR3 region has 14 residues. CDR3 loop: CASSLQGAGEKLFF. For the CDR3, the DNA is TGCGCCAGCAGCTTACAGGGGGCGGGGGAAAAACTGTTTTTT.